The clone carrying this T cell receptor beta chain has ten or more counts. What it binds is unknown. This CDR3 contains 14 residues. Losses at the gene ends were 4 bases for V and 7 bases for J; bases not matched to a gene: 5. This entry belongs to a study of metastatic and nonmetastatic thyroid tumors. Whole-study context: Repertoire comparisons spanned blood and tumor or nodule tissue from malignant and benign thyroid patients.

Patients had received no treatment of any kind before thyroid surgery. Study findings and constraints: Reported TCR beta diversity, measured in blood and tumor, was significantly higher for malignant thyroid tumors than for benign nodules.

Original processing notes: The distant-metastasis classifier for papillary thyroid cancer was built from CDR3 differences across clinicopathological groups. Using MiXCR, TCRdb reanalyzed the PCR reads. TCRdb's processing, not the study's, gives the V and J calls here. The table lists about 27,000 clones, about 13% of them singletons, with 17% in the top ten. This rearrangement joins TRBV12-3 or TRBV12-4 to TRBJ2-2; 8 nucleotides align to TRBD1. Sequenced material: blood. The sequence derives from a female donor with papillary thyroid cancer or a benign thyroid nodule (not recorded which). Some clones in this sample may be carry-over from other donors' samples. Here the CDR3 reads CASSSDRVIGELFF. Written as DNA, the CDR3 is TGTGCCAGCAGTTCGGACAGGGTGATCGGGGAGCTGTTTTTT.